Given below is one T cell receptor beta chain in context. Which antigen it targets is not known. No qualities accompany the bases; no much larger clone lies one base away. RNA was extracted using the RNeasy kit, and roughly 0.5 to 1 ug of the RNA was reverse transcribed with random hexamers. TCR beta CDR3 regions were amplified with the immunoSEQ multiplex PCR assay covering 54 Vbeta and 13 Jbeta segments. Bias from PCR amplification was corrected by using a synthetic template baseline for primer optimization and for computational correction. As for how the authors treated the data: Only productive sequences were kept, with reads annotated to V, D and J genes according to IMGT and analyzed in immunoSEQ Analyzer. To calculate clonality, Shannon entropy was normalized by log2 of the number of productive unique sequences and then subtracted from one. For each patient and control, public and private clones were evaluated among the 100 most prevalent clones. Susac-specific clones were defined as absent from healthy and MS cohorts, roughly 1,100 published viral clones and other ImmuneACCESS disease sequences. TCRdb's own reprocessing of the public reads used fastp at Q25 and MiXCR and kept productive beta chains. Each entry is one CDR3 protein sequence, shown with its most common DNA and genes. The V and J calls and clone size come from TCRdb's table, not from the authors' own analysis. Here the sample has tens of thousands of distinct CDR3 sequences; roughly 94% occur a single time. The ten largest clones capture less than 0.4% of the sample.

This specimen belongs to a study of CD8 T cells in Susac syndrome (dated by TCRdb to between 2017 and 2020). A note on the overall study: Of the Susac syndrome patients who were sequenced, over five had clinically active disease and roughly eight were in clinical remission. At blood withdrawal, Susac syndrome patients were therapy-naive, treated with corticosteroids (with IVIg additionally given to some), or treated with IVIg alone. The study used repertoire sequencing to test whether antigen drove CD8+ T cell activation and differentiation in Susac syndrome. General conclusions and limits of the study: No clonal expansion was detected in the CD4+ T cell repertoire of Susac syndrome patients. The TCR sequencing and HLA analysis was acknowledged to have included a relatively small number of individuals.

Peripheral blood CD8+ and CD4+ T cells from healthy donors, Susac syndrome patients and multiple sclerosis patients were profiled using high-throughput TCR beta sequencing. The Susac syndrome patients fulfilled recently defined diagnostic criteria for definite or probable disease. Bulk CD8+ and CD4+ T cells were purified by magnetic negative isolation, while CD8+ TEMRA cells were enriched using FACS. Blood was drawn into EDTA tubes, processed within 24 hours, and PBMCs were isolated by density gradient centrifugation. PBMCs intended for TCR sequencing were cryopreserved in liquid nitrogen and were subsequently thawed in a 37 degrees C water bath. A purity of at least 90% was achieved for sorted or isolated CD4+, CD8+ and CD8+ TEMRA cells. Per the germline V gene, ENHRY is the CDR1 and SYGVKD is the CDR2. At the junction V is shortened by 5 bases and J by 2 bases; bases outside the gene matches: 4. Its CDR3 holds 15 amino acids, cysteine through phenylalanine. Only the CDR3 DNA is retained, 45 bases long and in frame from the first base.

Recombination connected TRBV10-3 to TRBJ2-5; the junction holds 11 bases that match TRBD2. The sequencing input was CD4+ T cells from PBMCs. The TCR was taken from a human donor with Susac syndrome. The CDR3 region has the sequence CAISPSGGFQETQYF. The base sequence is TGTGCCATCAGTCCTAGCGGGGGGTTTCAAGAGACCCAGTACTTC.